This T cell receptor beta chain was captured by sequencing in a study of T-cell memory formation after mild COVID-19. TCRdb redid the calling of the 5' RACE reads with MiXCR, one entry per CDR3 protein. The sample lists about half a million distinct CDR3 sequences, 15% to 20% seen once, with roughly an eighth in the top ten. Germline V lookup: CDR1 LGHDT, CDR2 YNNKEL (reference sequence). The CDR3 consists of 15 residues. J was trimmed by 4 bases and V by 4 bases; bases with no gene match: 6. The V and J genes are TRBV3-1 and TRBJ2-1; 8 bases match TRBD2. Sequencing was carried out using PBMCs or a T cell subset sorted from them (not recorded which). This TCR was sampled from an adult woman who had mild COVID-19 (a few samples of this study predate the infection). Cell type and time point are not known. CDR3 bases: TGTGCCAGCAGCCCCGCCGGGGGGGGGTACAATGAGCAGTTCTTC. As protein: CASSPAGGGYNEQFF.